Below are 21 T cell receptor beta chains sequenced from a single sample in a study of cytomegalovirus exposure and HLA in healthy donors. PCR used 60 Vbeta primers and 13 Jbeta primers. The table came from immunoSEQ multiplex PCR; TCRdb's copy has only in-frame clones and leaves some out. This table holds about 160,000 clones, about four fifths found once. Material for sequencing was PBMCs. All receptors come from a man between 25 and 39 years old in good health and CMV-seronegative.

The chain uses TRBV7-9 and TRBJ2-1, with 9 bases identical to TRBD2. CDR1 SEHNR and CDR2 FQNEAQ come from the germline V gene (reference sequence). J was trimmed by 3 bases and V by 3 bases; bases with no gene match: 3. The CDR3 loop spans 15 amino acids. Written as DNA, the CDR3 is TGTGCCAGCAGCTTTTCTAGCGGGAACTACAATGAGCAGTTCTTC. It specifies CASSFSSGNYNEQFF.

As regards this clone: At one end the junction does not follow the germline gene, possibly because of a read error. Other DNA sequences in this specimen translate into the identical CDR3. J is TRBJ1-2 and V is TRBV6-5; 7 bases line up with TRBD1. The CDR3 consists of 13 residues. The germline gives CDR1 MNHEY, CDR2 SVGAGI. The CDR3 bases are TGCGCCGCTTGGGGCCTTACAGGGGATGGCTACACCTTC. The encoded protein is CAAWGLTGDGYTF.

The V call is TRBV29-1, the J call TRBJ2-2; maybe TRBD2 (5 bases). CDR1 is SQVTM, CDR2 ANQGSEA, per germline. CDR3 length: 14 amino acids. The CDR3 reads CSVLREWATGELFF. CDR3 bases: TGCAGTGTCCTCCGGGAATGGGCCACCGGGGAGCTGTTTTTT.

This chain joins TRBV28 and TRBJ2-4; D perhaps matches TRBD2 (5 bases). V gave up 5 bases and J gave up 9 bases, with 20 bases separating them. Looked up from germline, CDR1 is MDHEN and CDR2 is SYDVKM. The length of the CDR3 is 15 residues. The CDR3 bases are TGTGCCAGCAGTCCAAGGGAGAGGGTCACCTCCATTCAGTACTTC. Protein sequence: CASSPRERVTSIQYF. The full variable domain, its missing parts supplied by reference TRBV28 and TRBJ2-4, is DVKVTQSSRYLVKRTGEKVFLECVQDMDHENMFWYRQDPGLGLRLIYFSYDVKMKEKGDIPEGYSVSREKKERFSLILESASTNQTSMYLCASSPRERVTSIQYFGAGTRLSVL.

About this clone itself: One end of the junction does not line up with germline, which may come from a read error. The chain employs TRBV7-9 and TRBJ1-2; 7 bases are a match to TRBD1. Germline V gene sequence: CDR1 SEHNR, CDR2 FQNEAQ (reference sequence). The CDR3 is 14 residues long. CDR3 in DNA: TGTTCCAGCAGCTTAGACAACCCAGGGGGTGGCTACACCTTC. It encodes CSSSLDNPGGGYTF.

The chain uses TRBV6-5 and TRBJ1-2, with 10 nucleotides matching TRBD1. The CDR3 sequence is 14 residues long. Germline assignment: CDR1 MNHEY and CDR2 SVGAGI. The V gene end was trimmed by 8 bases and the J gene end by 5 bases; junction bases not matched to a gene: 8. The chain's CDR3 is CASLSGQGRYGYTF. Written as DNA, the CDR3 is TGTGCCAGCCTCTCGGGACAGGGGAGATATGGCTACACCTTC.

The CDR3 region is CASRGAGINQPQHF. The CDR3 DNA follows: TGTGCCAGCAGGGGGGCCGGCATCAATCAGCCCCAGCATTTT. V usage is TRBV6-5 and J usage is TRBJ1-5; possibly TRBD1 for D (6 bases). The CDR3 is 14 residues long. The germline CDR1 and CDR2 sequences are MNHEY and SVGAGI. V lost 6 bases and J 3 bases, leaving 12 bases between the germline ends.

The chain recombines TRBV6-5 with TRBJ1-1, with a weak D call TRBD1 (5 bases). Per germline, CDR1 MNHEY and CDR2 SVGAGI. Trimming removed 1 base at V and 1 base at J, with 10 bases between. The CDR3 runs to 15 residues. CDR3 loop: CASSYWRTSNTEAFF. The CDR3 nucleotides read TGTGCCAGCAGTTACTGGCGGACATCGAACACTGAAGCTTTCTTT.

The chain couples TRBV2 to TRBJ1-4; 8 bases align to TRBD1. V shed 1 base and J 8 bases; nucleotides not matched to a gene: 3. There are 14 residues in the CDR3. Germline values: CDR1 SNHLY, CDR2 FYNNEI. CDR3 DNA sequence: TGTGCCAGCAGTGAAGACAGGGGGAACGAAAAACTGTTTTTT. Protein product: CASSEDRGNEKLFF.

The rearrangement links TRBV14 to TRBJ1-1, with D uncertain. V lost 0 bases and J 4 bases, leaving 15 bases between the germline ends. This CDR3 has 16 residues. Germline CDR1 SGHDN, CDR2 FVKESK. For the CDR3, the DNA is TGTGCCAGCAGCCAAGATGGGATGGGCCGGGGCACTGAAGCTTTCTTT. Amino acid sequence: CASSQDGMGRGTEAFF.

The V call is TRBV28, the J call TRBJ1-6; D gene uncertain. The germline V and J ends were trimmed by 7 bases and 2 bases, with 12 bases remaining between them. There are 15 residues in the CDR3. CDR1 is MDHEN, CDR2 SYDVKM, per germline. CDR3 in amino acids: CASTLTGAYNSPLHF. The CDR3, as DNA: TGTGCCAGCACCCTCACCGGGGCCTATAATTCACCCCTCCACTTT. The whole variable domain, filled in from reference TRBV28 and TRBJ1-6, reads DVKVTQSSRYLVKRTGEKVFLECVQDMDHENMFWYRQDPGLGLRLIYFSYDVKMKEKGDIPEGYSVSREKKERFSLILESASTNQTSMYLCASTLTGAYNSPLHFGNGTRLTVT.

This clone appeared a few times. This chain joins TRBV9 and TRBJ1-5, with 7 bases lining up with TRBD1. With 3 bases clipped from V and 1 base from J, the junction kept 1 base outside the gene matches. This CDR3 spans 14 amino acids. Germline V gene data show CDR1 as SGDLS and CDR2 as YYNGEE. CDR3 residues: CASSAGGSNQPQHF. In DNA form, the CDR3 reads TGTGCCAGCAGCGCAGGGGGGAGCAATCAGCCCCAGCATTTT.

V and J are TRBV6-6 and TRBJ2-5; D is ambiguous. Germline-derived CDR1 and CDR2 are MNHNY and SVGAGI (reference sequence). The CDR3 is made up of 11 amino acids. With 2 bases removed from V and 5 bases from J, the gap between germline ends came to 3 bases. In DNA form, the CDR3 reads TGTGCCAGCAGTTACGCGGAGACCCAGTACTTC. It specifies CASSYAETQYF.

The gene calls are TRBV30 and TRBJ1-1; no clear D. The ends were cut back, 6 bases at V and 11 bases at J, with 13 bases in the middle. The CDR3 spans 10 residues. CDR1 and CDR2 (germline): GTSNPN, SVGIG (reference sequence). The CDR3 protein is CACGKREAFF. The CDR3 DNA reads as TGTGCCTGTGGCAAGAGGGAGGCTTTCTTT.

This clone was detected only a few times. The chain employs TRBV27 and TRBJ1-1, with a tentative D call TRBD1 (6 bases). Per germline, CDR1 MNHEY and CDR2 SMNVEV (reference sequence). CDR3 size: 16 residues. V shed 5 bases and J shed 0 bases, with 16 bases lying between them. CDR3 sequence: CASSVRTVKMNTEAFF. The CDR3, as DNA: TGTGCCAGCAGTGTGAGGACAGTTAAAATGAACACTGAAGCTTTCTTT.

The rearrangement links TRBV6-5 to TRBJ2-1; 8 bases align to TRBD1. This CDR3 comprises 14 residues. CDR1 is MNHEY, CDR2 SVGAGI, per germline. V trimming: 5 bases; J trimming: 2 bases; junction bases outside the gene matches: 2. The CDR3 coding sequence is TGTGCCAGCAGTACGGGACAGGCCTACAATGAGCAGTTCTTC. This sequence encodes CASSTGQAYNEQFF.

The chain's CDR3 is CASSPREGYGYTF. The DNA of the CDR3 is TGTGCCAGCAGCCCTCGGGAGGGCTATGGCTACACCTTC. The V call is TRBV13, the J call TRBJ1-2; D is unclear. This CDR3 is 13 amino acids long. Germline V gene sequence: CDR1 PRHDT, CDR2 FYEKMQ (reference sequence). V lost 5 bases, J lost 4 bases, and 11 bases lay in between.

Of note for this clone: Other DNA sequences in this sample translate to the same CDR3. The chain employs TRBV27 and TRBJ1-5; the D gene is possibly TRBD1 (5 bases). The V end lost 0 bases, the J end lost 6 bases, and 9 bases lay between the germline ends. The CDR3 has 14 residues. CDR1 is MNHEY, CDR2 SMNVEV, per germline (reference sequence). The CDR3 region has the DNA TGTGCCAGCAGTTTATCCCCCGGGGGTCAGCCCCAGCATTTT. This sequence encodes CASSLSPGGQPQHF.

The chain is built from TRBV19 and TRBJ1-5; 11 bases fit TRBD1. The CDR3 runs 13 residues. The germline V gene has CDR1 LNHDA and CDR2 SQIVND (reference sequence). The J segment lost 5 bases and the V segment lost 10 bases, leaving 4 bases of the junction unmatched. The CDR3 nucleotides read TGTGCCACCGGGACAGGGGGATATCAGCCCCAGCATTTT. The encoded protein is CATGTGGYQPQHF.

This sequence joins TRBV28 and TRBJ2-5; D is uncertain. V was clipped by 2 bases and J by 2 bases, with 9 bases between them. The germline CDR1 and CDR2 sequences are MDHEN and SYDVKM. This CDR3 comprises 14 residues. As DNA, the CDR3 is TGTGCCAGCAGTTTACGAAATACACAAGAGACCCAGTACTTC. This sequence encodes CASSLRNTQETQYF. The complete variable domain, with remaining parts taken from reference TRBV28 and TRBJ2-5, reads DVKVTQSSRYLVKRTGEKVFLECVQDMDHENMFWYRQDPGLGLRLIYFSYDVKMKEKGDIPEGYSVSREKKERFSLILESASTNQTSMYLCASSLRNTQETQYFGPGTRLLVL.

The chain has TRBV5-6 and TRBJ2-7; D is uncertain. Trimming removed 4 bases from V and 6 bases from J, with 11 bases in between. The CDR3 totals 12 residues. The germline gives CDR1 SGHDT, CDR2 YYEEEE. In DNA, the CDR3 is TGTGCCAGCAGCGGTGAGTCTTCCGAGCAGTACTTC. This encodes CASSGESSEQYF. The entire variable domain, with the rest obtained from reference TRBV5-6 and TRBJ2-7, is as follows: DAGVTQSPTHLIKTRGQQVTLRCSPKSGHDTVSWYQQALGQGPQFIFQYYEEEERQRGNFPDRFSGHQFPNYSSELNVNALLLGDSALYLCASSGESSEQYFGPGTRLTVT.